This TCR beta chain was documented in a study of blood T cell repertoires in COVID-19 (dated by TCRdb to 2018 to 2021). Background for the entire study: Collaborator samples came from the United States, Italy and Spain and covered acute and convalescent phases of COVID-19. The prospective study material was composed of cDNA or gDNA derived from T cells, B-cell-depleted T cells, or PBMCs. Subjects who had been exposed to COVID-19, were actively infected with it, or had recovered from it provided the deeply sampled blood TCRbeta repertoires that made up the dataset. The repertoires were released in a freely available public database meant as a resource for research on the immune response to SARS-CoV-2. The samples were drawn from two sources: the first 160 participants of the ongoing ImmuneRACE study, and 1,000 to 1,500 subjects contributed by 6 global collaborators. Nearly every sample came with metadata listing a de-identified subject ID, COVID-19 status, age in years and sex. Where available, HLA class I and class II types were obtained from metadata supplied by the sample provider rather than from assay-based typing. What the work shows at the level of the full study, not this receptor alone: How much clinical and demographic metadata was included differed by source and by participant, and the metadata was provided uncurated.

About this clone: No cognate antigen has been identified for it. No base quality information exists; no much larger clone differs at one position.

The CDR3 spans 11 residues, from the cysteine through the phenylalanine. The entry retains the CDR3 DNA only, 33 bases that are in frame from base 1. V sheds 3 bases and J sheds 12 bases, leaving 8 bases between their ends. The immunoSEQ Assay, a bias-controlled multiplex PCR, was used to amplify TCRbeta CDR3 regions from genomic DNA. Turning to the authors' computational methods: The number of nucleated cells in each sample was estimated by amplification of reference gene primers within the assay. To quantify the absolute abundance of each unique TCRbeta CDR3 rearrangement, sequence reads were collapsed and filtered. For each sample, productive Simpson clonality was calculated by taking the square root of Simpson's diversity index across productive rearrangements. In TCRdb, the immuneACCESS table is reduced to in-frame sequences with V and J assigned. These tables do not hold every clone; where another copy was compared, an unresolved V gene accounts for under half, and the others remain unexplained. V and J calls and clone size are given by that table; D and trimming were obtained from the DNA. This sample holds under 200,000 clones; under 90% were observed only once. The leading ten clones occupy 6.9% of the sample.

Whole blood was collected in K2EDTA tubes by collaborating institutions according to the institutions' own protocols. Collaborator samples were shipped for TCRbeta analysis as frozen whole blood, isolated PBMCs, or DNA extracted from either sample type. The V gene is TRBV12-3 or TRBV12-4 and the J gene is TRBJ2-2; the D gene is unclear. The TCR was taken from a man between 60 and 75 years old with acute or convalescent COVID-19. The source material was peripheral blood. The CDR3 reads CASSLARKLFF. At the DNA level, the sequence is TGTGCCAGCAGTTTGGCTAGAAAGCTGTTTTTT.